This note documents a single T cell receptor (beta chain) sequence. Antigen specificity is unknown. Genomic DNA came from frozen unsorted single-cell suspensions. Libraries were prepared by immunoSEQ multiplex PCR; TCRdb keeps only in-frame clonotypes and omits some of them. The table has a few thousand clones, roughly 80% seen once; the top ten hold approximately 15%. These data are taken from a study of immune cell composition in non-small cell lung cancer. General study findings and limits: It was not proven that tumour-reactive clones equal dominant tumour-associated clones. In adenocarcinoma, maximal tumour-associated clone frequency tracked TIL tumour reactivity. Squamous carcinomas (about 75%) more often had tumour-associated clones >0.5% than adenocarcinomas (roughly 35%).

Germline V gives CDR1 SNHLY, CDR2 FYNNEI. V shed 2 bases and J shed 3 bases, with 11 bases lying between them. CDR3 length: 15 amino acids. The V and J genes are TRBV2 and TRBJ2-1, with a tentative D call TRBD1 (6 bases). The clonotype was recovered from a human donor with non-small cell lung cancer. The specimen was lung tumor tissue. The CDR3 DNA reads TGTGCCAGCAGTGAAACTAGAGGGGGCTACAATGAGCAGTTCTTC. It yields the protein CASSETRGGYNEQFF.